The rows below give T cell receptor beta chains drawn from one sample of a study of blood T cell repertoires in COVID-19. TCRdb keeps only in-frame clones here, not all; method: immunoSEQ multiplex PCR. The sample holds around 390,000 clones, around nine tenths seen once. The material sequenced was PBMCs or T cells enriched from blood (not recorded which). These receptors were taken from a woman aged 50 to 60 who had recovered from COVID-19. CDR3s include the opening cysteine and the closing phenylalanine or tryptophan. The D gene is left open where the match is weak. Clone size is given for some rows only: seen once, a few or many times, or a class if the clone is expanded.

clone size	D gene	V gene	J gene	CDR3 protein	CDR3 DNA
-	-	TRBV29-1	TRBJ1-1	CSVEDPGRMGTEAFF	TGCAGCGTTGAAGATCCAGGGCGTATGGGCACTGAAGCTTTCTTT
once	TRBD1	TRBV5-1	TRBJ1-1	CASSITGAAEAFF	TGCGCCAGCAGCATCACAGGGGCCGCTGAAGCTTTCTTT
-	TRBD1	TRBV5-1	TRBJ2-2	CASSTSGTGRSGELFF	TGCGCCAGCAGCACCTCCGGGACAGGGAGGAGCGGGGAGCTGTTTTTT
few	TRBD1	TRBV3-1/TRBV3-2	TRBJ2-3	CASSLHPPGQETDTQYF	TGTGCCAGCAGCCTACACCCCCCGGGACAGGAGACAGATACGCAGTATTTT
-	-	TRBV6-5	TRBJ1-2	CASSSPLVSGDGYTF	TGTGCCAGCAGTTCACCGCTTGTGTCAGGGGATGGCTACACCTTC
-	TRBD1	TRBV27	TRBJ1-2	CASSLDRGGYGYTF	TGTGCCAGCAGTTTAGACAGGGGAGGCTATGGCTACACCTTC
-	-	TRBV9	TRBJ2-1	CASSARRGQRVSYNEQFF	TGTGCCAGCAGCGCGAGGAGGGGACAGCGAGTCTCCTACAATGAGCAGTTCTTC
few	-	TRBV28	TRBJ2-7	CASSNGKRAYEQYF	TGTGCCAGCAGCAACGGGAAACGAGCCTACGAGCAGTACTTC
-	TRBD1	TRBV7-2	TRBJ1-5	CASSLTQGASQPQHF	TGTGCCAGCAGTCTAACGCAGGGGGCGAGTCAGCCCCAGCATTTT
-	-	TRBV29-1	TRBJ1-1	CSVEEGEIGFEVFF	TGCAGCGTTGAAGAAGGAGAGATCGGGTTTGAAGTTTTCTTT